The 17 T cell receptor beta chains below come from one sample, sequenced in a study of shared clonotypes between healthy human individuals. Repertoires were generated with immunoSEQ multiplex PCR, while TCRdb's copy carries only in-frame clones and drops some. The repertoire holds about 2.4 million clones, with 93% as singletons. Sequenced sample: naive CD4+ T cells from PBMCs. Regarding subset: CD45RA+ positively selected. The receptors were gathered from a man between 18 and 35 years old in good health. Some clones in this sample may be carry-over from other donors' samples.

The chain recombines TRBV5-6 with TRBJ1-1; weak D call: TRBD1 (6 bases). This CDR3 has 15 amino acids. Germline V gives CDR1 SGHDT, CDR2 YYEEEE. With 4 bases removed from V and 5 bases from J, the gap between germline ends came to 18 bases. The CDR3 spells CASSPWGGAGTEAFF. CDR3 nucleotides: TGTGCCAGCAGCCCTTGGGGGGGGGCTGGAACTGAAGCTTTCTTT.

The chain has TRBV19 and TRBJ2-2, with D uncertain. V was pared by 9 bases and J by 2 bases, with 19 bases between. The CDR3 has 16 amino acids. Germline values: CDR1 LNHDA, CDR2 SQIVND (reference sequence). The CDR3: CASEKPGLSNTGELFF. The CDR3 nucleotides are TGTGCCAGCGAAAAGCCGGGCCTCTCTAACACCGGGGAGCTGTTTTTT. The whole variable domain, filled in from reference TRBV19 and TRBJ2-2, reads DGGITQSPKYLFRKEGQNVTLSCEQNLNHDAMYWYRQDPGQGLRLIYYSQIVNDFQKGDIAEGYSVSREKKESFPLTVTSAQKNPTAFYLCASEKPGLSNTGELFFGEGSRLTVL.

The chain is built from TRBV30 and TRBJ2-7, with TRBD1 matching 12 bases. V dropped 2 bases and J dropped 4; count of bases not matched to a gene: 6. The CDR3 covers 15 residues. Germline assignment: CDR1 GTSNPN and CDR2 SVGIG (reference sequence). The CDR3 nucleotides read TGTGCCTGGAGTTTGGGACAGGGGGCACTATACGAGCAGTACTTC. Residues: CAWSLGQGALYEQYF.

CDR3 sequence reads: CASSVGQGNSPLHF. The CDR3 coding sequence is TGTGCCAGCAGTGTTGGACAGGGAAATTCACCCCTCCACTTT. This chain joins TRBV2 and TRBJ1-6, with 8 bases that match TRBD1. The CDR3 has 14 residues. Germline CDR1 reads SNHLY; CDR2 reads FYNNEI. Losses at the gene ends were 4 bases for V and 7 bases for J; bases not matched to a gene: 3.

The chain has TRBV18 and TRBJ1-1; D is unresolved. CDR3 length: 14 amino acids. Germline CDR1 reads KGHSH; CDR2 reads LQKENI. Trimming pared 6 bases from V and 5 bases from J, leaving 16 bases between. CDR3 nucleotide sequence: TGTGCCAGCTCGTCGCGGTCCCCAAAAACTGAAGCTTTCTTT. Translation: CASSSRSPKTEAFF. Looking up the rest from reference TRBV18 and TRBJ1-1 gives the full variable domain: NAGVMQNPRHLVRRRGQEARLRCSPMKGHSHVYWYRQLPEEGLKFMVYLQKENIIDESGMPKERFSAEFPKEGPSILRIQQVVRGDSAAYFCASSSRSPKTEAFFGQGTRLTVV.

The CDR3 loop is CASSALAGTITGELFF. DNA for the CDR3: TGTGCCAGCAGCGCTCTAGCGGGCACTATCACCGGGGAGCTGTTTTTT. The gene calls are TRBV9 and TRBJ2-2; TRBD2 agrees at 8 bases. The length of the CDR3 is 16 residues. After removal of 3 bases from V and 4 bases from J, the junction contained 8 bases not matched to a gene. Germline CDR1 and CDR2: SGDLS and YYNGEE.

The chain uses TRBV2 and TRBJ2-4; TRBD2 might be the D (5 bases). Germline V gene lookup returns CDR1 SNHLY and CDR2 FYNNEI. Between the trimmed V and J ends, which lost 6 bases and 3 bases, there was a span of 12 bases. The CDR3 runs 14 residues. CDR3 bases: TGTGCCAGCAGCCCCCGACGGGACAAAAACATTCAGTACTTC. Amino acid sequence: CASSPRRDKNIQYF.

The J gene is TRBJ2-7, the V gene TRBV28, with 9 bases fitting TRBD2. Germline-derived CDR1 and CDR2 are MDHEN and SYDVKM. There are 15 residues in the CDR3. The ends lost 6 bases at V and 4 bases at J; junction bases unmatched: 10. Here the CDR3 DNA reads TGTGCCAGCAGGGGCTCTCTAGCGGGATTTTACGAGCAGTACTTC. This gives the protein CASRGSLAGFYEQYF.

The chain employs TRBV7-2 and TRBJ2-1; D remains ambiguous. Germline V gene data show CDR1 as SGHTA and CDR2 as FQGNSA. The germline V and J ends were trimmed by 5 bases and 8 bases, with 10 bases remaining between them. The CDR3 spans 12 residues. DNA for the CDR3: TGTGCCAGCAGCCGGTCGAGTGATGAGCAGTTCTTC. Its translation is CASSRSSDEQFF.

This clone was counted a single time. The chain couples TRBV18 to TRBJ2-7; 9 bases align to TRBD1. The CDR3 has 16 amino acids. CDR1 and CDR2 from the germline V gene are KGHSH and LQKENI. The ends lost 6 bases at V and 2 bases at J; junction bases unmatched: 11. The CDR3 here is CASSRTGTGTPYEQYF. In DNA form, the CDR3 reads TGTGCCAGCTCGCGGACCGGGACAGGGACTCCCTACGAGCAGTACTTC.

This clone came up a few times. This rearrangement joins TRBV7-3 to TRBJ2-1; no reliable D call. The CDR3 loop spans 14 amino acids. V gave up 5 bases and J gave up 7 bases, with 15 bases separating them. Germline V gives CDR1 SGHTA, CDR2 FQGTGA. This CDR3 reads CASSPSAHQNEQFF. The CDR3 DNA is TGTGCCAGCAGCCCGTCGGCACATCAGAATGAGCAGTTCTTC.

For this clone: In the same sample, other DNA sequences code for this CDR3. The chain uses TRBV28 and TRBJ1-5; 11 nucleotides match TRBD1. V was pared by 9 bases and J by 5 bases, with 6 bases of the junction left unmatched. Per the germline V gene, CDR1 is MDHEN and CDR2 is SYDVKM. This CDR3 region has 14 residues. The CDR3 reads CASRGTGGHQPQHF. DNA for the CDR3: TGTGCCAGTCGGGGGACAGGGGGACATCAGCCCCAGCATTTT.

The chain employs TRBV6-5 and TRBJ1-5; possible D gene TRBD1, 6 bases. The ends were cut back, 6 bases at V and 6 bases at J, with 18 bases in the middle. The CDR3 extends over 15 amino acids. CDR1 is MNHEY, CDR2 SVGAGI, per germline. This chain's CDR3 is CASRPRGGGTQPQHF. CDR3 bases: TGTGCCAGCAGACCCCGGGGAGGGGGGACTCAGCCCCAGCATTTT.

In its sample, this clone was seen a few times. Other DNA sequences from this sample encode an identical CDR3 as well. The chain joins TRBV2 to TRBJ1-1; D is unclear. CDR3 size: 11 residues. Germline CDR1 and CDR2: SNHLY and FYNNEI. Trimming took off 4 bases at V and 3 bases at J, with 3 bases between the two ends. The CDR3, as DNA: TGTGCCAGCAGTGTATACACTGAAGCTTTCTTT. Encoded protein: CASSVYTEAFF.

A single count supports this clone. The gene calls are TRBV29-1 and TRBJ2-7; D is undetermined. Trimming took 4 bases from V and 0 from J, leaving 4 bases between them. The germline V gene encodes CDR1 SQVTM and CDR2 ANQGSEA. The CDR3 runs to 11 residues. CDR3 residues: CSVAHSYEQYF. The CDR3 DNA is TGCAGCGTTGCCCACTCCTACGAGCAGTACTTC.

The genes are TRBV28 and TRBJ2-3, with D tentatively TRBD1 (5 bases). V was trimmed by 1 base and J by 2 bases, leaving 7 bases between them. The length of the CDR3 is 14 residues. The germline V gene has CDR1 MDHEN and CDR2 SYDVKM. For the CDR3, the DNA is TGTGCCAGCAGTTTATTCAGGGTCACAGATACGCAGTATTTT. It translates to CASSLFRVTDTQYF.

V usage is TRBV4-1 and J usage is TRBJ2-7; TRBD1 agrees at 10 bases. V gave up 3 bases and J gave up 2 bases; unmatched junction bases: 7. Germline CDR1 reads MGHRA; CDR2 reads YSYEKL. The CDR3 is 16 residues long. This CDR3 is CASSHGGTGATYEQYF. CDR3 bases: TGCGCCAGCAGCCACGGGGGGACAGGGGCAACCTACGAGCAGTACTTC.